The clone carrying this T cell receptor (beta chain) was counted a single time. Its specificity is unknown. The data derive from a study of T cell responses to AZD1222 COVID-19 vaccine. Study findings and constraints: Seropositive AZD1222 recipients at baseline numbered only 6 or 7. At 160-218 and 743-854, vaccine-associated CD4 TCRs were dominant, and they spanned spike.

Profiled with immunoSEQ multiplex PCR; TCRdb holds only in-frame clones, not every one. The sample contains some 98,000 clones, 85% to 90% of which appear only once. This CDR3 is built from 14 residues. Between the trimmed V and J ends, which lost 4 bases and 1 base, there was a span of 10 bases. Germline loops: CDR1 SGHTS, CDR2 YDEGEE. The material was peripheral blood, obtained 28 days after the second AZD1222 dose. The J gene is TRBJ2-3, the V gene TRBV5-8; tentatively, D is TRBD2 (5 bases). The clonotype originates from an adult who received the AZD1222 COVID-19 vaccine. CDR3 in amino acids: CASSRGIRTDTQYF. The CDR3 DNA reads TGTGCCAGCAGCCGAGGGATTCGCACAGATACGCAGTATTTT.